Shown below are 17 T cell receptor beta chains from a single sample sequenced in a study of cytomegalovirus exposure and HLA in healthy donors. PCR used 60 Vbeta primers and 13 Jbeta primers. TCRdb's table, derived via immunoSEQ multiplex PCR, lists solely in-frame clones and lacks some. Seen here are roughly 160,000 clones, 80% to 90% observed once, and the top ten hold around 13%. The specimen was PBMCs. These receptors were taken from a woman aged 45-59 years in good health and CMV-seronegative.

V usage is TRBV11-2 and J usage is TRBJ2-5, with D perhaps matching TRBD2 (5 bases). The CDR3 spans 14 residues. CDR1 is SGHAT, CDR2 FQNNGV, per germline. V gave up 0 bases and J gave up 7 bases, with 12 bases separating them. The CDR3 region is CASSLDSKGVTQYF. CDR3 nucleotide sequence: TGTGCCAGCAGCTTAGATAGCAAGGGAGTGACCCAGTACTTC.

The chain recombines TRBV28 with TRBJ2-2, with D perhaps matching TRBD2 (7 bases). CDR1 is MDHEN, CDR2 SYDVKM, per germline. V lost 6 bases and J lost 4, with 21 bases in between. CDR3 length: 17 residues. The CDR3 protein is CASRPPLWGGATGELFF. The CDR3 DNA sequence: TGTGCCAGCAGGCCTCCTCTATGGGGGGGGGCCACCGGGGAGCTGTTTTTT.

This clone showed up just once. The chain is built from TRBV15 and TRBJ2-7, with a tentative D call TRBD1 (5 bases). V lost 5 bases, J lost 4 bases, and 15 bases lay in between. Looked up from germline, CDR1 is LNHNV and CDR2 is YYDKDF (reference sequence). The CDR3 extends over 14 amino acids. The CDR3 DNA reads TGTGCCACCAGCGGGGCGGTAGGGATTTACGAGCAGTACTTC. Translation gives CATSGAVGIYEQYF.

The chain links TRBV6-5 to TRBJ1-2; the D gene is possibly TRBD1 (6 bases). There are 14 residues in the CDR3. Trimming shortened V by 6 bases and J by 4 bases, and 15 bases separated the two germline ends. Germline CDR1 MNHEY, CDR2 SVGAGI. The CDR3, as DNA: TGTGCCAGCAGCCTCCACAGGGTCCTCTATGGCTACACCTTC. It yields the protein CASSLHRVLYGYTF.

The rearrangement uses TRBV29-1 and TRBJ2-1; 9 bases are shared with TRBD1. Germline CDR1 is SQVTM and CDR2 is ANQGSEA. The CDR3 has 14 amino acids. The V segment lost 7 bases and the J segment 7 bases; nucleotides outside the gene matches: 11. This CDR3 reads CSADSYRGLNEQFF. CDR3 sequence (DNA): TGCAGCGCCGACAGCTACAGGGGGCTGAATGAGCAGTTCTTC.

V and J are TRBV6-6 and TRBJ2-1; D is undetermined. V was pared by 7 bases and J by 1 base, with 14 bases between. The CDR3 runs to 15 residues. Germline V CDR1 and CDR2: MNHNY, SVGAGI (reference sequence). The CDR3 DNA reads TGTGCCAGCACCAACAGCAATCCTTCCTACAATGAGCAGTTCTTC. Translating gives CASTNSNPSYNEQFF.

Note on this clone: This same CDR3 is encoded by further DNA sequences in the sample. The rearrangement uses TRBV9 and TRBJ2-1, with TRBD2 matching 15 bases. With V trimmed by 4 bases and J by 6 bases, 5 bases remained unmatched. CDR3 length equals 16 residues. The germline V gene encodes CDR1 SGDLS and CDR2 YYNGEE. This chain's CDR3 is CASSPPGLAGGNEQFF. The CDR3 nucleotides are TGTGCCAGCAGCCCCCCGGGACTAGCGGGGGGCAATGAGCAGTTCTTC.

The rearrangement links TRBV7-2 to TRBJ1-2; no definite D call. The CDR3 has 16 residues. Trimming shortened V by 4 bases and J by 8 bases, and 23 bases separated the two germline ends. Germline CDR1 is SGHTA and CDR2 is FQGNSA. The CDR3 DNA reads as TGTGCCAGCAGCTCTATTTCCTTAAGCTTTCGCGGCGGCTACACCTTC. Residues: CASSSISLSFRGGYTF.

This chain connects TRBV4-3 to TRBJ2-7; 9 bases match TRBD2. The J segment lost 0 bases and the V segment lost 0 bases, leaving 6 bases of the junction unmatched. This CDR3 has 17 residues. Germline CDR1 LGHNA, CDR2 YSLEER. The CDR3 DNA sequence: TGCGCCAGCAGCCAAGATATAGGAGCGGGAGGCTCCTACGAGCAGTACTTC. It yields the protein CASSQDIGAGGSYEQYF.

This chain joins TRBV28 and TRBJ2-6; D is uncertain. Germline CDR1 and CDR2: MDHEN and SYDVKM. The length of the CDR3 is 15 residues. Trimming stripped 4 bases from V and 0 bases from J, with 7 bases between. In DNA, the CDR3 is TGTGCCAGCAGTTCCCCCGTCTCTGGGGCCAACGTCCTGACTTTC. Translating it yields CASSSPVSGANVLTF.

The rearrangement joins TRBV9 to TRBJ2-7, with 14 positions matching TRBD2. The CDR3 length is 15 residues. Trimming removed 4 bases from V and 3 bases from J; junction bases left unmatched: 3. CDR1 is SGDLS and CDR2 is YYNGEE in the germline V gene. CDR3: CASSPGTSGGYEQYF. The CDR3 DNA reads as TGTGCCAGCAGCCCTGGGACTAGCGGGGGCTACGAGCAGTACTTC.

The chain carries TRBV7-2 and TRBJ2-6; 8 nucleotides line up with TRBD1. The V segment lost 5 bases and the J segment 4 bases; nucleotides outside the gene matches: 10. CDR1 and CDR2 (germline): SGHTA, FQGNSA. The CDR3 runs to 17 residues. For the CDR3, the DNA is TGTGCCAGCAGCCCGAGACAGACAGGGGTAGGGGCCAACGTCCTGACTTTC. Residues: CASSPRQTGVGANVLTF.

The rearrangement uses TRBV5-1 and TRBJ2-2, with a weak D call TRBD2 (6 bases). There are 15 residues in the CDR3. V lost 1 base to trimming and J lost 0 bases, with 7 bases between them. The germline V gene encodes CDR1 SGHRS and CDR2 YFSETQ. The CDR3 is CASSLWGANTGELFF. In DNA, the CDR3 is TGCGCCAGCAGCTTGTGGGGGGCGAACACCGGGGAGCTGTTTTTT. Supplemented by reference TRBV5-1 and TRBJ2-2, the full variable domain reads KAGVTQTPRYLIKTRGQQVTLSCSPISGHRSVSWYQQTPGQGLQFLFEYFSETQRNKGNFPGRFSGRQFSNSRSEMNVSTLELGDSALYLCASSLWGANTGELFFGEGSRLTVL.

The gene calls are TRBV19 and TRBJ2-7, with 9 bases matching TRBD2. The CDR3 consists of 15 residues. The junction had 5 bases not matched to a gene; V was cut back by 5 bases and J by 0 bases. CDR1 and CDR2 from the germline V gene are LNHDA and SQIVND (reference sequence). The CDR3 DNA sequence: TGTGCCAGTAGTCCTCGAGCGGGGGGCTCCTACGAGCAGTACTTC. The encoded protein is CASSPRAGGSYEQYF.

The V call is TRBV27, the J call TRBJ1-2; TRBD1 agrees at 9 bases. After removal of 5 bases from V and 1 base from J, the junction contained 11 bases not matched to a gene. The CDR3 has 17 amino acids. Germline CDR1 and CDR2: MNHEY and SMNVEV (reference sequence). This CDR3 is CASSPRQGGDLNYGYTF. Here the CDR3 DNA reads TGTGCCAGCAGTCCAAGACAGGGGGGGGATCTTAACTATGGCTACACCTTC.

This clone was recorded once. The gene calls are TRBV19 and TRBJ1-1; D ambiguous. Trimming removed 3 bases from V and 1 base from J, with 9 bases in between. CDR1 is LNHDA and CDR2 is SQIVND in the germline V gene (reference sequence). The CDR3 totals 14 residues. The CDR3 region has the DNA TGTGCCAGTAGTATGTATGGGCAGAACACTGAAGCTTTCTTT. Residues: CASSMYGQNTEAFF.

This chain links TRBV4-3 with TRBJ2-7; 9 bases are a match to TRBD2. Looked up from germline, CDR1 is LGHNA and CDR2 is YSLEER. The CDR3 is 16 amino acids. The trim removed 0 bases at V and 3 bases at J, leaving 6 bases unmatched. CDR3 loop: CASSQDPSGVYYEQYF. CDR3 nucleotide sequence: TGCGCCAGCAGCCAAGATCCTAGCGGGGTCTACTACGAGCAGTACTTC.